The 23 T cell receptor beta chains in this list originate from one sample, sequenced in a study of cytomegalovirus exposure and HLA in healthy donors. This table comes from immunoSEQ multiplex PCR, and its TCRdb copy is limited to in-frame clones, with some not included. The table shows roughly 130,000 clones, with about 88% occurring only once. Material: PBMCs. The receptors come from a man aged 30-40 years in good health and CMV-seronegative.

This chain joins TRBV9 and TRBJ2-5; 11 nucleotides align to TRBD2. V lost 1 base to trimming and J lost 1 base; unmatched junction nucleotides: 12. This CDR3 region has 19 residues. Looked up from germline, CDR1 is SGDLS and CDR2 is YYNGEE. The CDR3 region is CASSVTGTSGFAPQETQYF. The DNA of the CDR3 is TGTGCCAGCAGCGTAACCGGGACTAGCGGTTTTGCCCCCCAAGAGACCCAGTACTTC. The full variable domain, in which reference TRBV9 and TRBJ2-5 provide the parts outside the CDR3, is DSGVTQTPKHLITATGQRVTLRCSPRSGDLSVYWYQQSLDQGLQFLIQYYNGEERAKGNILERFSAQQFPDLHSELNLSSLELGDSALYFCASSVTGTSGFAPQETQYFGPGTRLLVL.

The CDR3 sequence: CASSLNQETQYF. CDR3 bases: TGCGCCAGCAGCCTAAACCAAGAGACCCAGTACTTC. The chain combines TRBV5-1 with TRBJ2-5; D call uncertain. The CDR3 is 12 amino acids. CDR1 and CDR2 from the germline V gene are SGHRS and YFSETQ. V lost 4 bases to trimming and J lost 0 bases, with 4 bases between them. Supplemented by reference TRBV5-1 and TRBJ2-5, the full variable domain reads KAGVTQTPRYLIKTRGQQVTLSCSPISGHRSVSWYQQTPGQGLQFLFEYFSETQRNKGNFPGRFSGRQFSNSRSEMNVSTLELGDSALYLCASSLNQETQYFGPGTRLLVL.

The chain employs TRBV7-2 and TRBJ2-7, with 10 bases fitting TRBD2. V was clipped by 7 bases and J by 0 bases; unmatched bases: 15. CDR3 length: 18 residues. The germline CDR1 and CDR2 sequences are SGHTA and FQGNSA. CDR3 sequence (DNA): TGTGCCAGCACGGCACAGGAAGTTACTAGCGGGAACTCCTACGAGCAGTACTTC. It yields the protein CASTAQEVTSGNSYEQYF.

The chain couples TRBV6-6 to TRBJ1-3, with 9 bases matching TRBD1. The CDR3 consists of 15 residues. Germline CDR1 is MNHNY and CDR2 is SVGAGI (reference sequence). V shed 6 bases and J 0 bases; nucleotides not matched to a gene: 3. This CDR3 reads CASRTGGPSGNTIYF. CDR3 DNA sequence: TGTGCCAGCAGGACAGGGGGACCCTCTGGAAACACCATATATTTT.

The chain is built from TRBV14 and TRBJ2-7; D gene ambiguous. Looked up from germline, CDR1 is SGHDN and CDR2 is FVKESK. The CDR3 sequence is 14 residues long. V lost 3 bases and J lost 0, with 9 bases in between. The CDR3 DNA is TGTGCCAGCAGCCAGTTTGTTAGCTCCTACGAGCAGTACTTC. Translating it yields CASSQFVSSYEQYF.

V and J are TRBV27 and TRBJ1-1; the D is unclear. Germline CDR1 reads MNHEY; CDR2 reads SMNVEV (reference sequence). This CDR3 spans 14 amino acids. The ends were cut back, 5 bases at V and 4 bases at J, with 14 bases in the middle. The CDR3 protein is CASSTLGGITEAFF. DNA of the CDR3: TGTGCCAGCAGTACCCTCGGAGGGATCACTGAAGCTTTCTTT.

The chain is built from TRBV19 and TRBJ2-5; a weak D match, TRBD1 (5 bases). The V gene's germline CDR1 is LNHDA and CDR2 SQIVND (reference sequence). V lost 5 bases and J 2 bases, leaving 12 bases between the germline ends. The CDR3 extends over 14 amino acids. The CDR3 DNA reads TGTGCCAGTAGTCACGTCGGACAACAAGAGACCCAGTACTTC. The encoded protein is CASSHVGQQETQYF.

The V gene is TRBV5-1, the J gene TRBJ2-7; D is perhaps TRBD1 (6 bases). Germline CDR1 is SGHRS and CDR2 is YFSETQ. The CDR3 runs 14 residues. V lost 4 bases to trimming and J lost 6 bases, with 17 bases between them. The DNA for the CDR3 is TGCGCCAGCAGCCCCGGGACACAAAGTACCGAGCAGTACTTC. Protein sequence: CASSPGTQSTEQYF.

This clone was seen only a few times. The chain combines TRBV7-9 with TRBJ1-6, with 7 bases fitting TRBD1. The CDR3 is made up of 15 amino acids. Germline V gives CDR1 SEHNR, CDR2 FQNEAQ (reference sequence). The V segment lost 2 bases and the J segment 8 bases; nucleotides outside the gene matches: 6. The chain's CDR3 is CASSLLRGLDSPLHF. The CDR3 bases are TGTGCCAGCAGCTTACTTAGGGGGCTTGATTCACCCCTCCACTTT.

This chain joins TRBV18 and TRBJ1-4; D is unclear. This CDR3 has 13 residues. Trimming pared 1 base from V and 12 bases from J, leaving 12 bases between. Per germline, CDR1 KGHSH and CDR2 LQKENI. The CDR3: CASSPRSSGELFF. The CDR3 nucleotides read TGTGCCAGCTCACCACGATCGTCCGGTGAACTGTTTTTT.

This rearrangement joins TRBV18 to TRBJ2-1; D is perhaps TRBD2 (6 bases). There are 16 residues in the CDR3. The ends were cut back, 5 bases at V and 0 bases at J, with 14 bases in the middle. Germline lookup yields CDR1 KGHSH and CDR2 LQKENI. The CDR3 sequence: CASSNQAGSSYNEQFF. CDR3 bases: TGTGCCAGCTCAAATCAAGCGGGTAGCTCCTACAATGAGCAGTTCTTC.

The chain links TRBV19 to TRBJ2-5, with 14 bases lining up with TRBD2. The V segment lost 5 bases and the J segment 5 bases; nucleotides outside the gene matches: 7. Germline CDR1 LNHDA, CDR2 SQIVND (reference sequence). There are 16 residues in the CDR3. This chain's CDR3 is CASSPSGTSGSETQYF. CDR3 DNA: TGTGCCAGTAGTCCGAGCGGGACTAGCGGGAGTGAGACCCAGTACTTC.

This chain links TRBV7-6 with TRBJ2-7; the D is unclear. Germline CDR1 and CDR2: SGHVS and FNYEAQ. V dropped 2 bases and J dropped 2 bases, with 10 bases sitting between them. There are 14 residues in the CDR3. This chain's CDR3 is CASSLFGGTYEQYF. CDR3 DNA sequence: TGTGCCAGCAGCTTATTTGGCGGTACCTACGAGCAGTACTTC. The full variable domain, its missing parts supplied by reference TRBV7-6 and TRBJ2-7, is GAGVSQSPRYKVTKRGQDVALRCDPISGHVSLYWYRQALGQGPEFLTYFNYEAQQDKSGLPNDRFSAERPEGSISTLTIQRTEQRDSAMYRCASSLFGGTYEQYFGPGTRLTVT.

The rearrangement links TRBV18 to TRBJ1-2; a weak D match, TRBD1 (5 bases). V shed 3 bases and J shed 6 bases, with 11 bases lying between them. The CDR3 has 13 amino acids. Germline V CDR1 and CDR2: KGHSH, LQKENI. Written as DNA, the CDR3 is TGTGCCAGCTCACCCCTCCGGGGGGATGGCTACACCTTC. Protein: CASSPLRGDGYTF.

The rearrangement uses TRBV5-1 and TRBJ2-1, with 7 bases that match TRBD2. The CDR3 length is 16 residues. Germline V lookup: CDR1 SGHRS, CDR2 YFSETQ. V trimming: 0 bases; J trimming: 8 bases; junction bases outside the gene matches: 11. Here the CDR3 DNA reads TGCGCCAGCAGCTTGGCCACGACGGGAGGCTTCGATGAGCAGTTCTTC. This encodes CASSLATTGGFDEQFF.

This chain connects TRBV25-1 to TRBJ2-1, with unresolved D. V lost 6 bases, J lost 2 bases, and 5 bases lay in between. CDR3 length equals 12 residues. Germline assignment: CDR1 MGHDK and CDR2 SYGVNS. The chain's CDR3 is CASRSPYNEQFF. In DNA, the CDR3 is TGTGCCAGCAGGAGCCCCTACAATGAGCAGTTCTTC.

V gene TRBV13 combines with J gene TRBJ2-1; the match to TRBD2 covers 9 bases. Losses at the gene ends were 2 bases for V and 2 bases for J; bases not matched to a gene: 7. The CDR3 runs to 17 residues. Germline CDR1 and CDR2: PRHDT and FYEKMQ (reference sequence). CDR3: CASSLSPSGITYNEQFF. In DNA, the CDR3 is TGTGCCAGCAGCTTATCGCCTAGCGGGATAACCTACAATGAGCAGTTCTTC. Using reference TRBV13 and TRBJ2-1 for the parts outside the CDR3, the full variable domain is AAGVIQSPRHLIKEKRETATLKCYPIPRHDTVYWYQQGPGQDPQFLISFYEKMQSDKGSIPDRFSAQQFSDYHSELNMSSLELGDSALYFCASSLSPSGITYNEQFFGPGTRLTVL.

The V gene is TRBV7-2, the J gene TRBJ2-2; 7 bases map to TRBD1. The J segment lost 4 bases and the V segment lost 1 base, leaving 3 bases of the junction unmatched. Germline CDR1 is SGHTA and CDR2 is FQGNSA. The CDR3 sequence is 15 residues long. The CDR3 loop is CASSLEDRTTGELFF. The CDR3 DNA follows: TGTGCCAGCAGCTTAGAGGACAGGACCACCGGGGAGCTGTTTTTT. Full variable domain (rest looked up from reference TRBV7-2 and TRBJ2-2): GAGVSQSPSNKVTEKGKDVELRCDPISGHTALYWYRQSLGQGLEFLIYFQGNSAPDKSGLPSDRFSAERTGGSVSTLTIQRTQQEDSAVYLCASSLEDRTTGELFFGEGSRLTVL.

The chain carries TRBV18 and TRBJ1-1; D unresolved. Trimming took 2 bases from V and 3 from J, leaving 16 bases between them. The CDR3 runs to 16 residues. The germline gives CDR1 KGHSH, CDR2 LQKENI. The CDR3 sequence: CASSPGTVAVYTEAFF. The CDR3 DNA reads as TGTGCCAGCTCACCAGGTACGGTAGCTGTGTACACTGAAGCTTTCTTT.

This chain links TRBV25-1 with TRBJ2-1, with 10 bases identical to TRBD2. V shed 3 bases and J 6 bases; nucleotides not matched to a gene: 5. Germline V gene data show CDR1 as MGHDK and CDR2 as SYGVNS. CDR3 size: 15 residues. The CDR3 DNA is TGTGCCAGCAGTGACCTAGCGGGAGAAAGCAATGAGCAGTTCTTC. It is translated as CASSDLAGESNEQFF.

This chain uses TRBV19 with TRBJ2-5; D perhaps matches TRBD2 (7 bases). Germline CDR1 is LNHDA and CDR2 is SQIVND (reference sequence). The V and J ends lost 7 bases and 5 bases respectively, with 20 bases between them. The CDR3 sequence is 15 residues long. The CDR3 DNA follows: TGTGCCAGTAAATACGTCGGGGGGCAGAGGGAGACCCAGTACTTC. This gives the protein CASKYVGGQRETQYF.

This chain connects TRBV5-1 to TRBJ2-7, with D uncertain. From germline, CDR1 is SGHRS and CDR2 YFSETQ. This CDR3 comprises 16 residues. Trimming left V 4 bases short and J 2 bases short, with 19 bases between. The CDR3 loop is CASSPGFLTNTYEQYF. The CDR3 nucleotides read TGCGCCAGCAGCCCCGGGTTTCTTACAAACACCTACGAGCAGTACTTC.

This chain links TRBV18 with TRBJ2-7, with 14 bases that match TRBD2. The CDR3 covers 14 residues. Germline lookup yields CDR1 KGHSH and CDR2 LQKENI. V lost 8 bases, J lost 6 bases, and 6 bases stayed unmatched. The CDR3 reads CASASGTSGSEQYF. CDR3 in DNA: TGTGCCAGCGCATCCGGGACTAGCGGGAGCGAGCAGTACTTC.